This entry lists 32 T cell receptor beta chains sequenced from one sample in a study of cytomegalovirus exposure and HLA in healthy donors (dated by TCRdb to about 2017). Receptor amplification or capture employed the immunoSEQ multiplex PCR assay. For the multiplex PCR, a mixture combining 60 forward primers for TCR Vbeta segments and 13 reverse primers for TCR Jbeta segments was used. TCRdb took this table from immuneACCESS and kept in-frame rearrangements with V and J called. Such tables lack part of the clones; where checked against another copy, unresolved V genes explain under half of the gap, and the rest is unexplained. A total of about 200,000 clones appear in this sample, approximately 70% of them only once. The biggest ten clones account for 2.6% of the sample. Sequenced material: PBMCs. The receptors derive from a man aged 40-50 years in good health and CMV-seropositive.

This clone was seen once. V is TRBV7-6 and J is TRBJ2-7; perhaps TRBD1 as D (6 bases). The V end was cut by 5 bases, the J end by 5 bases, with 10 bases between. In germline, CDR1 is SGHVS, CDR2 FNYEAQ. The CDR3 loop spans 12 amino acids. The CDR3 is CASSDPGDEQYF. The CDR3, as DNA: TGTGCCAGCAGCGACCCAGGGGACGAGCAGTACTTC. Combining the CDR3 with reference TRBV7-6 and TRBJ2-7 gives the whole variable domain GAGVSQSPRYKVTKRGQDVALRCDPISGHVSLYWYRQALGQGPEFLTYFNYEAQQDKSGLPNDRFSAERPEGSISTLTIQRTEQRDSAMYRCASSDPGDEQYFGPGTRLTVT.

CDR3 sequence: CASSQDQNTEAFF. In DNA form, the CDR3 reads TGTGCCAGCAGCCAAGATCAGAACACTGAAGCTTTCTTT. J is TRBJ1-1 and V is TRBV14; D uncertain. The CDR3 has 13 amino acids. Trimming left V 0 bases short and J 1 base short, with 3 bases between. Per the germline V gene, CDR1 is SGHDN and CDR2 is FVKESK.

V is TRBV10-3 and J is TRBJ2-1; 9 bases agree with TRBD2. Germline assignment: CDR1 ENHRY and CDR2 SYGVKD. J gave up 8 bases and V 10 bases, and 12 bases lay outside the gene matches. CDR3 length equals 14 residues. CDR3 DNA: TGTGCCACCTTGAAGAGCGGGGGGTGGGATGAGCAGTTCTTC. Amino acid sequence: CATLKSGGWDEQFF.

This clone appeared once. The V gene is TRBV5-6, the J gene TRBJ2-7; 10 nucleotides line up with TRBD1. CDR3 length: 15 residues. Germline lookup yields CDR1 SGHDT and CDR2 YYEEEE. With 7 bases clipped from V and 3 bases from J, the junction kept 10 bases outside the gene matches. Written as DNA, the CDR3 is TGTGCCAGCGGCTACCCGGACAGGGGGATCTACGAGCAGTACTTC. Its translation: CASGYPDRGIYEQYF. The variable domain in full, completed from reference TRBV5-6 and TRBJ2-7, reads DAGVTQSPTHLIKTRGQQVTLRCSPKSGHDTVSWYQQALGQGPQFIFQYYEEEERQRGNFPDRFSGHQFPNYSSELNVNALLLGDSALYLCASGYPDRGIYEQYFGPGTRLTVT.

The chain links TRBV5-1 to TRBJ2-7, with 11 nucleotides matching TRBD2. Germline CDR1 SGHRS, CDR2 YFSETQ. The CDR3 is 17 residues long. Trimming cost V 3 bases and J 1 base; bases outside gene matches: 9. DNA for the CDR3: TGCGCCAGCAGCTGGGCCCCTTCTAGCGGGGGGTCCTACGAGCAGTACTTC. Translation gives CASSWAPSSGGSYEQYF.

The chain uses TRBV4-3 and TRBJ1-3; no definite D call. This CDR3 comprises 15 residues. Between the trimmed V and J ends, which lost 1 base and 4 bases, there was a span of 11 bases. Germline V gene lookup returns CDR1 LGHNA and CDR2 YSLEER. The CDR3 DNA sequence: TGCGCCAGCAGCCAAGCGGGGAATTTCGGAAACACCATATATTTT. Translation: CASSQAGNFGNTIYF.

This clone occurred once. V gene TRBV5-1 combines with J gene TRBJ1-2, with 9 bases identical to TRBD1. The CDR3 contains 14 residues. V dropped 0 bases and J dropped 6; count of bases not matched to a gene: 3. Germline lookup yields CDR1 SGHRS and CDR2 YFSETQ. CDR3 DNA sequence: TGCGCCAGCAGCTTGGGGACAGGGGAACATGGCTACACCTTC. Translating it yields CASSLGTGEHGYTF. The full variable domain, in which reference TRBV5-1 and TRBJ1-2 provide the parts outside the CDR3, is KAGVTQTPRYLIKTRGQQVTLSCSPISGHRSVSWYQQTPGQGLQFLFEYFSETQRNKGNFPGRFSGRQFSNSRSEMNVSTLELGDSALYLCASSLGTGEHGYTFGSGTRLTVV.

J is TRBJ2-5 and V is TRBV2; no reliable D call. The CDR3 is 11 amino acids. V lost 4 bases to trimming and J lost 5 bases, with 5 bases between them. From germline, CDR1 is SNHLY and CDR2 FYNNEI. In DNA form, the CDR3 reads TGTGCCAGCAGTGTTTCGGAGACCCAGTACTTC. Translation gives CASSVSETQYF.

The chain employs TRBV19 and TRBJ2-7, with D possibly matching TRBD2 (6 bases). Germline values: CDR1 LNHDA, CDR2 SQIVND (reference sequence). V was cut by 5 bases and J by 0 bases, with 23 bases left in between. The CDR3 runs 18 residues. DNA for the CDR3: TGTGCCAGTAGTTCTCGACAAGCCCGGGACGGGAGCTCCTACGAGCAGTACTTC. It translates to CASSSRQARDGSSYEQYF.

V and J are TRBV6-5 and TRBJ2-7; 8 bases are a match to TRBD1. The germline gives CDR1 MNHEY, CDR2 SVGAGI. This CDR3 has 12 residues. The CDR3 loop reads CASGTGPYEQYF. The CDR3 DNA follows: TGTGCATCCGGGACAGGACCCTACGAGCAGTACTTC.

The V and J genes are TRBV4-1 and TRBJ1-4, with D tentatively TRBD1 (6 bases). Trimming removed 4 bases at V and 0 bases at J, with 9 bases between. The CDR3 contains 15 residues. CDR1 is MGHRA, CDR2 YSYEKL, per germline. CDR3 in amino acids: CASSRDTSTNEKLFF. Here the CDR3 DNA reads TGCGCCAGCAGCCGGGACACCTCAACTAATGAAAAACTGTTTTTT.

CDR3 coding DNA: TGCAGCGCGCAGGCAGGGGCTTATCAGCCCCAGCATTTT. It specifies CSAQAGAYQPQHF. The J gene is TRBJ1-5, the V gene TRBV29-1; a weak D match, TRBD1 (6 bases). Trimming removed 7 bases from V and 5 bases from J, with 15 bases in between. The length of the CDR3 is 13 residues. The germline V gene encodes CDR1 SQVTM and CDR2 ANQGSEA. The variable domain in full, with the rest retrieved from reference TRBV29-1 and TRBJ1-5, is SAVISQKPSRDICQRGTSLTIQCQVDSQVTMMFWYRQQPGQSLTLIATANQGSEATYESGFVIDKFPISRPNLTFSTLTVSNMSPEDSSIYLCSAQAGAYQPQHFGDGTRLSIL.

The CDR3 region has the DNA TGTGCCAGCAGCTTTCCCAGGGCGTCTGGGGCCAACGTCCTGACTTTC. The encoded protein is CASSFPRASGANVLTF. The chain uses TRBV11-1 and TRBJ2-6; D possibly corresponds to TRBD1 (5 bases). From germline, CDR1 is SGHAT and CDR2 FQDESV (reference sequence). V dropped 3 bases and J dropped 1 base, with 10 bases sitting between them. CDR3 size: 16 residues.

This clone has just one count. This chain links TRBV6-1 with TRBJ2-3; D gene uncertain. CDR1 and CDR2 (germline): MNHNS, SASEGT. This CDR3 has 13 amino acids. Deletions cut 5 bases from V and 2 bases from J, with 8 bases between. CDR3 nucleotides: TGTGCCAGCAGTACCCGGTACACAGATACGCAGTATTTT. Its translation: CASSTRYTDTQYF.

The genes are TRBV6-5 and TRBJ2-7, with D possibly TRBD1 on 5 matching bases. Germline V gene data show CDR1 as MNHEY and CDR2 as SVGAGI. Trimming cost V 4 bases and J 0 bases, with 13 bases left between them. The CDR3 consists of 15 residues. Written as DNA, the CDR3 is TGTGCCAGCAGTTCCGCCCGAGACAGCTCCTACGAGCAGTACTTC. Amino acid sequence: CASSSARDSSYEQYF.

As DNA, the CDR3 is TGTGCCAGCCCGACAGGGGCCAGCACAGATACGCAGTATTTT. This translates into CASPTGASTDTQYF. V gene TRBV6-5 combines with J gene TRBJ2-3, with TRBD1 matching 8 bases. J gave up 0 bases and V 8 bases, and 4 bases lay outside the gene matches. This CDR3 spans 14 amino acids. Germline V gives CDR1 MNHEY, CDR2 SVGAGI.

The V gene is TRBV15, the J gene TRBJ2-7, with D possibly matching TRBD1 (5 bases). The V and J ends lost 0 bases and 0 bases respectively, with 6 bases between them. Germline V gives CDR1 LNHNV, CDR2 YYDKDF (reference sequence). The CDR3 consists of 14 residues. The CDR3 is CATSREGASYEQYF. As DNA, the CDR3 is TGTGCCACCAGCAGAGAAGGGGCCTCCTACGAGCAGTACTTC.

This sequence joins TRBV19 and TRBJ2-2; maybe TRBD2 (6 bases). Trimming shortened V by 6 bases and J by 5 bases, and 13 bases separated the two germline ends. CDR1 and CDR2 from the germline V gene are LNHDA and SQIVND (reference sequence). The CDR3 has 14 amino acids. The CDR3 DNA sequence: TGTGCCAGTAGCGGGGGATGGGGGACCGGGGAGCTGTTTTTT. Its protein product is CASSGGWGTGELFF.

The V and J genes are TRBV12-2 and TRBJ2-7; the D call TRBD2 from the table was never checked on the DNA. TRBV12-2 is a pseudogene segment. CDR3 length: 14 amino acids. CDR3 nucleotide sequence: TGTGCAAGTCGCTTAGTGGAGAGGGTCTACGAGCAGTACTTC. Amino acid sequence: CASRLVERVYEQYF.

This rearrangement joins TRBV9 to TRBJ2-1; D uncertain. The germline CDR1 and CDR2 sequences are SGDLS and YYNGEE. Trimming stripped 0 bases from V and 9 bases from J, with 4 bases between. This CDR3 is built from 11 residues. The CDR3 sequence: CASSVEREQFF. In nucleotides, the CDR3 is TGTGCCAGCAGCGTAGAGCGTGAGCAGTTCTTC. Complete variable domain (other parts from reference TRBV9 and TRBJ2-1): DSGVTQTPKHLITATGQRVTLRCSPRSGDLSVYWYQQSLDQGLQFLIQYYNGEERAKGNILERFSAQQFPDLHSELNLSSLELGDSALYFCASSVEREQFFGPGTRLTVL.

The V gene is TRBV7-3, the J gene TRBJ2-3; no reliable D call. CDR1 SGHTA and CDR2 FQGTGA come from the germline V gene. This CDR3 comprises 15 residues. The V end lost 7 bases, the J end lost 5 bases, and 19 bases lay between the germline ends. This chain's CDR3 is CASNSLGPSEDTQYF. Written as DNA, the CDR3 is TGTGCCAGCAACTCGTTGGGTCCCAGCGAAGATACGCAGTATTTT. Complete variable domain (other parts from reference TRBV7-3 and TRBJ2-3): GAGVSQTPSNKVTEKGKYVELRCDPISGHTALYWYRQSLGQGPEFLIYFQGTGAADDSGLPNDRFFAVRPEGSVSTLKIQRTERGDSAVYLCASNSLGPSEDTQYFGPGTRLTVL.

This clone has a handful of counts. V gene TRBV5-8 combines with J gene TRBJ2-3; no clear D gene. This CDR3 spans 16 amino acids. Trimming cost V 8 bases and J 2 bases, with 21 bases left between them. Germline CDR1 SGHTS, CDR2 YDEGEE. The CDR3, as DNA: TGTGCCAGTCCAAGCCCCCCTGGGCTTCACACAGATACGCAGTATTTT. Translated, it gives CASPSPPGLHTDTQYF.

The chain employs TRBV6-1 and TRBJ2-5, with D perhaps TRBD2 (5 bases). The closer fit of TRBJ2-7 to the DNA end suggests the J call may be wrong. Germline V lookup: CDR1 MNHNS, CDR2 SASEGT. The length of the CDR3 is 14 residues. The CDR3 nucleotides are TGTGCCAGCGGGGAGCCAATACCCAACTACGAGCAGTACTTC. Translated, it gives CASGEPIPNYEQYF.

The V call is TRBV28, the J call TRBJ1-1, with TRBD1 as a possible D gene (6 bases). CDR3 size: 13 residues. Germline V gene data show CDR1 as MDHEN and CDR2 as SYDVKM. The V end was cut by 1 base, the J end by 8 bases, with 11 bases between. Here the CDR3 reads CASSLFGQPEAFF. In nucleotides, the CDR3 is TGTGCCAGCAGTTTATTCGGACAGCCCGAAGCTTTCTTT.

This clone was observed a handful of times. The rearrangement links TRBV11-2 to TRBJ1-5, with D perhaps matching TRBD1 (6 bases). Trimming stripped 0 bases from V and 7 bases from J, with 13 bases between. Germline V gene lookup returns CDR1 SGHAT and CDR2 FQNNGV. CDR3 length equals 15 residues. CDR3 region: CASSLDGAGGQPQHF. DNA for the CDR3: TGTGCCAGCAGCTTAGATGGGGCGGGGGGCCAGCCCCAGCATTTT.

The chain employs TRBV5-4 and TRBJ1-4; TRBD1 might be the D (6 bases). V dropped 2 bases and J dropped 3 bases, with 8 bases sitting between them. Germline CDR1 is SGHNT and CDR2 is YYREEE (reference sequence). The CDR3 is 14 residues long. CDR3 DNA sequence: TGTGCCAGCAGCTTACGGACAGCTAATGAAAAACTGTTTTTT. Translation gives CASSLRTANEKLFF.

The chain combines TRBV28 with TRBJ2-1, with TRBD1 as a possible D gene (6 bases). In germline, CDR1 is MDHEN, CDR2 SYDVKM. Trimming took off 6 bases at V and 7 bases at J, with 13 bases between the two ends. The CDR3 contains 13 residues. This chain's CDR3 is CASSLTGINEQFF. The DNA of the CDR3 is TGTGCCAGCAGCCTCACAGGGATTAATGAGCAGTTCTTC.

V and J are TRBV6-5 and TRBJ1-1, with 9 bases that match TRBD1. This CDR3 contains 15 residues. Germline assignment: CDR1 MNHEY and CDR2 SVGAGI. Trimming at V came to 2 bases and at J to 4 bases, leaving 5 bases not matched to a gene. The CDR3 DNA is TGTGCCAGCAGTTACAGGGGGACAGGGTCCACTGAAGCTTTCTTT. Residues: CASSYRGTGSTEAFF.

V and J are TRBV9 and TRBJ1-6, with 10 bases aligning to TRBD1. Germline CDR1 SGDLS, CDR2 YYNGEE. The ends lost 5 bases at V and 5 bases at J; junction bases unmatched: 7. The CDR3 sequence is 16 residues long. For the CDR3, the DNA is TGTGCCAGCAGGGCGGGGACAGGGGCCCATAATTCACCCCTCCACTTT. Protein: CASRAGTGAHNSPLHF.

The CDR3 loop reads CASSLSSSTDTQYF. CDR3 coding DNA: TGTGCCAGCAGCTTAAGTAGCTCGACAGATACGCAGTATTTT. The chain has TRBV13 and TRBJ2-3; no clear D. V lost 2 bases to trimming and J lost 3 bases, with 9 bases between them. Germline V gene sequence: CDR1 PRHDT, CDR2 FYEKMQ (reference sequence). CDR3 length equals 14 residues.

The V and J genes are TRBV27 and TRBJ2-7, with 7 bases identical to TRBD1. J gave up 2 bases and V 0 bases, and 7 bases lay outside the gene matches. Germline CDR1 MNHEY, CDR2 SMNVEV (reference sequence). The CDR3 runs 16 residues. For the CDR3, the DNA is TGTGCCAGCAGTTTATCGGTCGGGACAGCAACCTACGAGCAGTACTTC. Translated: CASSLSVGTATYEQYF.

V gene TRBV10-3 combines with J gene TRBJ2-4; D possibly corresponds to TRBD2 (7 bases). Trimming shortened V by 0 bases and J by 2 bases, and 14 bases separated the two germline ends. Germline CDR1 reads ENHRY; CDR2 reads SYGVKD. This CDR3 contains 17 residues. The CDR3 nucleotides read TGTGCCATCAGTGAGTCGGAAAGGGGGGGGTCCAAAAACATTCAGTACTTC. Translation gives CAISESERGGSKNIQYF.